A single sample is the source of the 5 T cell receptor beta chains below, sequenced in a study of blood T cell repertoires in COVID-19. The protocol was immunoSEQ multiplex PCR, while the TCRdb copy is restricted to in-frame clones and leaves out a portion. The sample has almost 400,000 clones, about 90% seen once; the top ten hold about 1.8%. What was sequenced was PBMCs or T cells enriched from blood (not recorded which). All receptors derive from a young woman who had recovered from COVID-19.

The V gene is TRBV12-5, the J gene TRBJ1-5; D not certain. Trimming stripped 7 bases from V and 3 bases from J, with 10 bases between. The CDR3 is 13 residues long. In germline, CDR1 is LGHNT, CDR2 FRNRAP. CDR3 in DNA: TGTGCTAGTGTCAGGACTGACAATCAGCCCCAGCATTTT. Translating gives CASVRTDNQPQHF.

The genes are TRBV28 and TRBJ1-4; 7 bases agree with TRBD1. V was pared by 1 base and J by 5 bases, with 4 bases of the junction left unmatched. The CDR3 has 15 residues. In germline, CDR1 is MDHEN, CDR2 SYDVKM. The CDR3 coding sequence is TGTGCCAGCAGTTTATTAGGGGGCACGAATGAAAAACTGTTTTTT. Translated: CASSLLGGTNEKLFF.

The rearrangement links TRBV6-5 to TRBJ2-7, with a weak D call TRBD1 (7 bases). Trimming removed 7 bases from V and 6 bases from J, with 16 bases in between. From germline, CDR1 is MNHEY and CDR2 SVGAGI. The CDR3 is made up of 13 amino acids. CDR3 bases: TGTGCCAGCACCCGACAGGGTAGCGGCGAGCAGTACTTC. The encoded protein is CASTRQGSGEQYF.

The rearrangement uses TRBV5-1 and TRBJ1-2, with a tentative D call TRBD1 (5 bases). The V gene's germline CDR1 is SGHRS and CDR2 YFSETQ. The V end was cut by 4 bases, the J end by 5 bases, with 18 bases between. The CDR3 is 15 amino acids. CDR3 protein: CASSPGSGRVYGYTF. As DNA, the CDR3 is TGCGCCAGCAGCCCCGGAAGTGGCAGGGTTTATGGCTACACCTTC.

In this sample, this clone turned up once. The J gene is TRBJ2-7, the V gene TRBV6-5; 8 bases are shared with TRBD1. CDR1 and CDR2 from the germline V gene are MNHEY and SVGAGI. This CDR3 contains 14 residues. The J segment lost 5 bases and the V segment lost 2 bases, leaving 5 bases of the junction unmatched. The CDR3 sequence: CASSYGQGANEQYF. The DNA of the CDR3 is TGTGCCAGCAGTTACGGGCAGGGGGCAAACGAGCAGTACTTC.